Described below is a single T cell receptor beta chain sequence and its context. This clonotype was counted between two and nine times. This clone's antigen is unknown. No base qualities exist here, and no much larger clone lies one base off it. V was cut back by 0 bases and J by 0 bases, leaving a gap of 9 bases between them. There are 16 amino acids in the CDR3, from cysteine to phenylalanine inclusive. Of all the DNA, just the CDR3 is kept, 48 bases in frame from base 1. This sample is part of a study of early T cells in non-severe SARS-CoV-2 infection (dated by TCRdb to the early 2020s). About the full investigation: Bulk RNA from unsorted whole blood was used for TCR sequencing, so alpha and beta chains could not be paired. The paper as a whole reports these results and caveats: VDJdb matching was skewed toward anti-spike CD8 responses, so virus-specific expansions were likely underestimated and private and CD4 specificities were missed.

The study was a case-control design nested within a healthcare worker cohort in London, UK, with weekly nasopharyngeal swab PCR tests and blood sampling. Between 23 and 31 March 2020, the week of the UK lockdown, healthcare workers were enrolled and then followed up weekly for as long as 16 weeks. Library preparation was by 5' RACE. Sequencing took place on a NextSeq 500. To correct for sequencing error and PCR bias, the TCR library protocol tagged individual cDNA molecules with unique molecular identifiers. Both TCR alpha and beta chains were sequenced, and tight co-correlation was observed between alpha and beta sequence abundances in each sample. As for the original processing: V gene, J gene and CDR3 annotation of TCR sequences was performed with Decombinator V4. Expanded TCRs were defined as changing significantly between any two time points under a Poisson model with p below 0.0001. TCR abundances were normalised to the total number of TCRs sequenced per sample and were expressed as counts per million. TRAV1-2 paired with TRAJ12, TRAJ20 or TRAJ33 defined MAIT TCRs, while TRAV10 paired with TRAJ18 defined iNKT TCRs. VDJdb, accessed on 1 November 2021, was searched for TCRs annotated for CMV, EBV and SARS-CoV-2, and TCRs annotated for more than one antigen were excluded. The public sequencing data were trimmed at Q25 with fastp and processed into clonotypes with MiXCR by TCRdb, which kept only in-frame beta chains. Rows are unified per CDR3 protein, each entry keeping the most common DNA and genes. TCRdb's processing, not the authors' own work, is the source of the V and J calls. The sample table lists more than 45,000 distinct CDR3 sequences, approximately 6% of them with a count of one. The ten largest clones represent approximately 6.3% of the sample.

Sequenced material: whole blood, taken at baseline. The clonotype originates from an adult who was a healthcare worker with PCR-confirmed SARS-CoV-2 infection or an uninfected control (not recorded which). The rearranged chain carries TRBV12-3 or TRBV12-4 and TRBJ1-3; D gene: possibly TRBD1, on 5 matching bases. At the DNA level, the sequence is TGTGCCAGCAGTTTAGCCTCCAGGGTCTCTGGAAACACCATATATTTT. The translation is CASSLASRVSGNTIYF.